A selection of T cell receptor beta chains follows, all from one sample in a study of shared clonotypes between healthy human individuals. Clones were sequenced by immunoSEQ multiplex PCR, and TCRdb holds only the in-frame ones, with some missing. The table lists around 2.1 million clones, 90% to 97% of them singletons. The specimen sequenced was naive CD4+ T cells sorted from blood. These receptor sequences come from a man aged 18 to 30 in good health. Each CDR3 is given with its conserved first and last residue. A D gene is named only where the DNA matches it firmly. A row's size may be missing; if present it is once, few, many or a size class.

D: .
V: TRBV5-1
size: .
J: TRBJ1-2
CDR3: CASSLAEGSNYGYTF
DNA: TGCGCCAGCAGCTTGGCCGAGGGCTCTAACTATGGCTACACCTTC

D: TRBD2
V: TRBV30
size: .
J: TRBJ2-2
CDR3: CAWSVVRTSGGTNTGELFF
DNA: TGTGCCTGGAGTGTAGTGAGGACTAGCGGGGGGACGAACACCGGGGAGCTGTTTTTT

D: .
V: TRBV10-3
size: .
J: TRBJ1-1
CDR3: CAISGQDTEAFF
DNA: TGTGCCATCAGTGGACAGGACACTGAAGCTTTCTTT

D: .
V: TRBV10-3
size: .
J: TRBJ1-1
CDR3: CAISEGGDTEAFF
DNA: TGTGCCATCAGTGAGGGGGGGGACACTGAAGCTTTCTTT

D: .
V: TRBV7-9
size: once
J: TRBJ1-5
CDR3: CASSLEGTQPQHF
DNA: TGTGCCAGCAGCTTAGAGGGTACTCAGCCCCAGCATTTT

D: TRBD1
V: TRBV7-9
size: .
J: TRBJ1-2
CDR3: CASSDSGTGYGYTF
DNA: TGTGCCAGCAGCGACAGCGGGACAGGCTATGGCTACACCTTC

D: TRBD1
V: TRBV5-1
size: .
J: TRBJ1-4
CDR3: CASSLALEGANEKLFF
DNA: TGCGCCAGCAGCTTGGCCCTGGAGGGGGCCAATGAAAAACTGTTTTTT

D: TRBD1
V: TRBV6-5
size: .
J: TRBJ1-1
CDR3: CASSYYRDRANTEAFF
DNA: TGTGCCAGCAGTTACTACCGGGACAGGGCGAACACTGAAGCTTTCTTT

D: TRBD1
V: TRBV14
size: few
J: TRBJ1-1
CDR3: CASSQGGTGRTTEAFF
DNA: TGTGCCAGCAGCCAAGGAGGGACAGGGAGGACAACTGAAGCTTTCTTT

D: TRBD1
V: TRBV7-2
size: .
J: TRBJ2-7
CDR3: CASSLGAGGSYEQYF
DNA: TGTGCCAGCAGCTTAGGGGCAGGGGGCTCCTACGAGCAGTACTTC

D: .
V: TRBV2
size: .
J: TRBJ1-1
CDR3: CASIKLEAFF
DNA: TGTGCCAGCATTAAGTTGGAAGCTTTCTTT

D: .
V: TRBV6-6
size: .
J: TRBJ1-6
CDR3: CASAQGENSPLHF
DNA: TGTGCCAGCGCGCAGGGTGAGAATTCACCCCTCCACTTT

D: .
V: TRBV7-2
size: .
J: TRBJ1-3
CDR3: CASSFSARELGSGNTIYF
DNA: TGTGCCAGCAGCTTTAGCGCTAGAGAGTTGGGCTCTGGAAACACCATATATTTT

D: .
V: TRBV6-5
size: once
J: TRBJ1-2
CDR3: CASRGERPFNYGYTF
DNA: TGTGCCAGCAGGGGAGAACGGCCCTTTAACTATGGCTACACCTTC

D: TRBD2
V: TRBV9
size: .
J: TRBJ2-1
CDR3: CASSPRPSGGALYEQFF
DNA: TGTGCCAGCAGCCCAAGGCCTAGCGGGGGGGCCCTCTATGAGCAGTTCTTC

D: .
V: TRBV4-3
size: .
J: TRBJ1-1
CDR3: CASSRDGNTEAFF
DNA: TGCGCCAGCAGCCGGGACGGGAACACTGAAGCTTTCTTT

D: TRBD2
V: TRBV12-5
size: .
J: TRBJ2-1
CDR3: CASGSGLAGAYEQFF
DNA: TGTGCTAGCGGATCGGGACTAGCGGGAGCATATGAGCAGTTCTTC

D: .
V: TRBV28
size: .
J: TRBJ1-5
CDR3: CASSQTAYSNQPQHF
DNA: TGTGCCAGCAGCCAGACGGCATATAGCAATCAGCCCCAGCATTTT

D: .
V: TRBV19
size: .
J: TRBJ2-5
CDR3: CASSQQGRGETQYF
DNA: TGTGCCAGTAGTCAACAGGGGCGGGGAGAGACCCAGTACTTC